A single sample is the source of the 27 T cell receptor beta chains below, sequenced in a study of T cell responses to AZD1222 COVID-19 vaccine. TCRdb keeps only in-frame clones here, not all; method: immunoSEQ multiplex PCR. This sample yields 150,000 to 200,000 clones, of which roughly 94% are seen a single time; approximately 0.58% belongs to the top ten. Sequenced here: peripheral blood, sampled on day 0 of AZD1222 vaccination. The source is an adult in good health.

In its sample, this clone was seen once. V is TRBV19 and J is TRBJ2-1, with TRBD2 matching 11 bases. This CDR3 spans 16 amino acids. With 4 bases clipped from V and 6 bases from J, the junction kept 8 bases outside the gene matches. CDR1 is LNHDA, CDR2 SQIVND, per germline (reference sequence). CDR3 sequence: CASSTITSGRGNEQFF. The CDR3, as DNA: TGTGCCAGTAGTACCATTACTAGCGGGAGAGGCAATGAGCAGTTCTTC.

This clone was seen only once. In DNA, the CDR3 is TGTGCCAGCAGTTTATTCGCCGAGGGAACTGAAGCTTTCTTT. It translates to CASSLFAEGTEAFF. This chain connects TRBV28 to TRBJ1-1; D gene ambiguous. The CDR3 length is 14 residues. CDR1 MDHEN and CDR2 SYDVKM come from the germline V gene. The V and J ends lost 1 base and 5 bases respectively, with 11 bases between them.

V gene TRBV30 combines with J gene TRBJ1-3; 9 bases agree with TRBD1. V gave up 5 bases and J gave up 4 bases; unmatched junction bases: 9. Germline V gives CDR1 GTSNPN, CDR2 SVGIG (reference sequence). CDR3 length: 15 amino acids. The CDR3 here is CAWHSQGAVGNTIYF. CDR3 sequence (DNA): TGTGCCTGGCATTCACAGGGGGCGGTGGGAAACACCATATATTTT.

The chain uses TRBV6-2 or TRBV6-3 and TRBJ2-7; D is perhaps TRBD2 (6 bases). The germline gives CDR1 MNHEY, CDR2 SVGEGT. The ends were cut back, 4 bases at V and 0 bases at J, with 13 bases in the middle. The CDR3 has 15 amino acids. CDR3 region: CASSFLGLNSYEQYF. The CDR3 nucleotides are TGTGCCAGCAGTTTTTTGGGACTCAACTCCTACGAGCAGTACTTC.

The chain employs TRBV6-5 and TRBJ2-1; TRBD1 matches 11 bases. The J segment lost 7 bases and the V segment lost 2 bases, leaving 1 base of the junction unmatched. The CDR3 runs to 14 residues. Germline values: CDR1 MNHEY, CDR2 SVGAGI. The CDR3 here is CASSYGQGANEQFF. The CDR3 nucleotides read TGTGCCAGCAGTTACGGACAGGGGGCGAATGAGCAGTTCTTC.

This clone is a singleton in its sample. The rearrangement uses TRBV4-1 and TRBJ2-7; 8 bases are a match to TRBD2. The V and J ends lost 2 bases and 2 bases, in that order; junction bases with no gene match: 8. There are 16 residues in the CDR3. Germline V CDR1 and CDR2: MGHRA, YSYEKL. This chain's CDR3 is CASSQPTTSGAYEQYF. The CDR3 coding sequence is TGCGCCAGCAGCCAACCGACAACTAGCGGAGCCTACGAGCAGTACTTC.

The rearrangement joins TRBV15 to TRBJ1-6; D gene uncertain. The CDR3 extends over 13 amino acids. Deletions cut 0 bases from V and 11 bases from J, with 8 bases between. CDR1 and CDR2 (germline): LNHNV, YYDKDF (reference sequence). The CDR3 sequence is CATSRDLPAPLHF. CDR3 DNA: TGTGCCACCAGCAGAGACTTACCTGCACCCCTCCACTTT.

The rearrangement links TRBV10-1 to TRBJ1-3; D possibly corresponds to TRBD1 (5 bases). Trimming left V 0 bases short and J 2 bases short, with 11 bases between. Germline-derived CDR1 and CDR2 are WNHNN and SYGVQD (reference sequence). The CDR3 runs to 16 residues. CDR3 sequence (DNA): TGCGCCAGCAGTGAGTCGAGGGGTAACGCTGGAAACACCATATATTTT. Amino acids: CASSESRGNAGNTIYF.

This chain uses TRBV12-5 with TRBJ1-5, with 11 bases lining up with TRBD1. Per germline, CDR1 LGHNT and CDR2 FRNRAP. CDR3 length equals 15 residues. J was trimmed by 5 bases and V by 6 bases; bases with no gene match: 6. The CDR3 here is CASGLGTGGHQPQHF. In nucleotides, the CDR3 is TGTGCTAGTGGACTCGGGACAGGGGGGCATCAGCCCCAGCATTTT.

The chain is built from TRBV4-1 and TRBJ2-1, with TRBD2 matching 7 bases. Germline-derived CDR1 and CDR2 are MGHRA and YSYEKL. The CDR3 has 17 residues. With 3 bases clipped from V and 4 bases from J, the junction kept 12 bases outside the gene matches. CDR3 coding DNA: TGCGCCAGCAGCCACCCCAGGCGGGACTACAGTTACAATGAGCAGTTCTTC. It is translated as CASSHPRRDYSYNEQFF.

This clone was seen only once. Written as DNA, the CDR3 is TGTGCCACCAGTGATTTAGACATGGGGAACACCGGGGAGCTGTTTTTT. This encodes CATSDLDMGNTGELFF. The V call is TRBV24-1, the J call TRBJ2-2; D call uncertain. V was pared by 1 base and J by 1 base, with 9 bases between. This CDR3 has 16 residues. Germline V gene sequence: CDR1 KGHDR, CDR2 SFDVKD.

The chain recombines TRBV12-3 or TRBV12-4 with TRBJ2-7; D call uncertain. With 4 bases removed from V and 4 bases from J, the gap between germline ends came to 5 bases. The CDR3 runs 11 residues. This CDR3 is CASSSRYEQYF. For the CDR3, the DNA is TGTGCCAGCAGTTCTCGATACGAGCAGTACTTC.

The chain couples TRBV4-1 to TRBJ2-7; D remains unclear. V lost 1 base, J lost 0 bases, and 13 bases lay in between. CDR1 and CDR2 from the germline V gene are MGHRA and YSYEKL. The CDR3 covers 16 residues. The CDR3, as DNA: TGCGCCAGCAGCCAAGTTCTATCCGACATCTCCTACGAGCAGTACTTC. Translating gives CASSQVLSDISYEQYF.

The rearrangement links TRBV5-1 to TRBJ2-7; 8 positions match TRBD1. Germline CDR1 reads SGHRS; CDR2 reads YFSETQ. CDR3 length: 13 amino acids. V was pared by 4 bases and J by 5 bases, with 5 bases of the junction left unmatched. Here the CDR3 DNA reads TGCGCCAGCAGCGGACAGGGAATGGACGAGCAGTACTTC. Translation gives CASSGQGMDEQYF.

The chain has TRBV19 and TRBJ1-1; maybe TRBD1 (5 bases). Germline CDR1 reads LNHDA; CDR2 reads SQIVND (reference sequence). Trimming stripped 3 bases from V and 1 base from J, with 15 bases between. There are 16 residues in the CDR3. The CDR3 region is CASSMATRGSNTEAFF. The CDR3 bases are TGTGCCAGTAGTATGGCAACAAGGGGATCGAACACTGAAGCTTTCTTT.

This chain joins TRBV6-4 and TRBJ1-5, with 7 positions matching TRBD1. Germline values: CDR1 MRHNA, CDR2 SNTAGT. V shed 5 bases, J shed 4 bases, and the junction held 8 bases outside the gene matches. This CDR3 spans 15 amino acids. The CDR3 here is CASSPTPTGNQPQHF. The CDR3 DNA reads as TGTGCCAGCAGTCCTACCCCGACAGGGAATCAGCCCCAGCATTTT.

The rearrangement uses TRBV6-5 and TRBJ2-7, with D possibly matching TRBD1 (6 bases). The V gene's germline CDR1 is MNHEY and CDR2 SVGAGI. V lost 5 bases, J lost 6 bases, and 8 bases lay in between. The CDR3 loop spans 11 amino acids. CDR3 nucleotides: TGTGCCAGCAGTACAGGGAGCGAGCAGTACTTC. It yields the protein CASSTGSEQYF.

The chain is built from TRBV29-1 and TRBJ1-6; TRBD1 matches at 7 bases. From germline, CDR1 is SQVTM and CDR2 ANQGSEA. CDR3 size: 13 residues. V was pared by 3 bases and J by 4 bases, with 0 bases of the junction left unmatched. DNA for the CDR3: TGCAGCGTTGACAGGGGGTATAATTCACCCCTCCACTTT. It translates to CSVDRGYNSPLHF. Variable domain in full (rest from reference TRBV29-1 and TRBJ1-6): SAVISQKPSRDICQRGTSLTIQCQVDSQVTMMFWYRQQPGQSLTLIATANQGSEATYESGFVIDKFPISRPNLTFSTLTVSNMSPEDSSIYLCSVDRGYNSPLHFGNGTRLTVT.

The rearrangement joins TRBV29-1 to TRBJ1-3, with D unresolved. The germline V gene has CDR1 SQVTM and CDR2 ANQGSEA. The CDR3 is 11 amino acids. The ends were cut back, 2 bases at V and 4 bases at J, with 3 bases in the middle. The CDR3 here is CSVERGNTIYF. CDR3 in DNA: TGCAGCGTTGAAAGGGGAAACACCATATATTTT.

This clone is a singleton in its sample. The chain links TRBV6-5 to TRBJ1-6; 7 bases line up with TRBD1. The CDR3 consists of 13 residues. V lost 6 bases to trimming and J lost 6 bases; unmatched junction nucleotides: 2. Per the germline V gene, CDR1 is MNHEY and CDR2 is SVGAGI. This chain's CDR3 is CASRRGLNSPLHF. The CDR3 DNA sequence: TGTGCCAGCAGAAGGGGGCTTAATTCACCCCTCCACTTT.

The genes are TRBV11-3 and TRBJ2-3; D gene uncertain. CDR3 length: 13 amino acids. V was clipped by 3 bases and J by 1 base, with 5 bases between them. Per the germline V gene, CDR1 is SGHNT and CDR2 is YENEEA. CDR3 region: CASSFPGTDTQYF. CDR3 DNA: TGTGCCAGCAGCTTCCCCGGCACAGATACGCAGTATTTT.

J is TRBJ1-5 and V is TRBV4-2; D is possibly TRBD1 (6 bases). Germline CDR1 is LGHNA and CDR2 is YNFKEQ. V was clipped by 0 bases and J by 2 bases, with 11 bases between them. This CDR3 region has 16 residues. CDR3 sequence reads: CASSQEQGGGNQPQHF. The CDR3 region has the DNA TGTGCCAGCAGCCAAGAACAGGGTGGTGGCAATCAGCCCCAGCATTTT.

The chain couples TRBV11-2 to TRBJ2-1; no definite D call. The V end lost 2 bases, the J end lost 9 bases, and 11 bases lay between the germline ends. The CDR3 length is 13 residues. Germline V CDR1 and CDR2: SGHAT, FQNNGV. CDR3 in amino acids: CASSLLPDVEQFF. DNA for the CDR3: TGTGCCAGCAGCTTACTACCCGACGTTGAGCAGTTCTTC.

The chain has TRBV3-1 (or the pseudogene TRBV3-2) and TRBJ1-2; D gene ambiguous. V was pared by 0 bases and J by 4 bases, with 15 bases between. The germline gives CDR1 LGHDT, CDR2 YNNKEL (reference sequence). The CDR3 runs to 16 residues. The CDR3 spells CASSQEAGGLGYGYTF. The CDR3 DNA is TGTGCCAGCAGCCAAGAGGCGGGAGGGTTAGGCTATGGCTACACCTTC.

This clone was counted a single time. This chain connects TRBV28 to TRBJ1-5, with unresolved D. This CDR3 has 15 amino acids. With 6 bases removed from V and 3 bases from J, the gap between germline ends came to 15 bases. The germline V gene has CDR1 MDHEN and CDR2 SYDVKM. The CDR3 DNA is TGTGCCAGCAGAAAGACCCTAATGTCCAATCAGCCCCAGCATTTT. It is translated as CASRKTLMSNQPQHF.

The J gene is TRBJ2-1, the V gene TRBV10-3, with TRBD2 matching 8 bases. The CDR3 extends over 15 amino acids. V gave up 4 bases and J gave up 9 bases; unmatched junction bases: 11. Germline-derived CDR1 and CDR2 are ENHRY and SYGVKD. CDR3 sequence reads: CAISAGTSEAREQFF. CDR3 coding DNA: TGTGCCATCAGTGCCGGGACTAGTGAGGCCCGTGAGCAGTTCTTC.

This clone has a single count. The DNA for the CDR3 is TGTGCCAGTAGTCCCCGGCCCCAGGGGAGCTATAATTCACCCCTCCACTTT. Its protein product is CASSPRPQGSYNSPLHF. This sequence joins TRBV19 and TRBJ1-6; the D gene is possibly TRBD1 (6 bases). The length of the CDR3 is 17 residues. From germline, CDR1 is LNHDA and CDR2 SQIVND (reference sequence). Between the trimmed V and J ends, which lost 5 bases and 3 bases, there was a span of 17 bases. Based on the CDR3 plus reference TRBV19 and TRBJ1-6, the full variable domain is DGGITQSPKYLFRKEGQNVTLSCEQNLNHDAMYWYRQDPGQGLRLIYYSQIVNDFQKGDIAEGYSVSREKKESFPLTVTSAQKNPTAFYLCASSPRPQGSYNSPLHFGNGTRLTVT.